The 18 T cell receptor beta chains below come from one sample, sequenced in a study of a mutant IDH1 vaccine in newly diagnosed glioma. Clones were read by immunoSEQ multiplex PCR, and TCRdb kept only the in-frame ones, dropping some. The sample holds 15,000 to 20,000 clones, 80% seen once. The sample's time point: baseline, week 1 (first vaccination visit). The treatment here: pre-vaccination baseline after standard-of-care therapy. The sequencing used PBMCs, collected from a glioma patient treated with radiotherapy, temozolomide or both. The receptors stem from a man aged 35-49 years with glioma.

This clone showed up just once. The chain uses TRBV4-1 and TRBJ2-1; TRBD2 matches at 7 bases. This CDR3 spans 14 amino acids. The trim removed 0 bases at V and 10 bases at J, leaving 6 bases unmatched. Germline V CDR1 and CDR2: MGHRA, YSYEKL. The DNA for the CDR3 is TGCGCCAGCAGCCAAGAGCAGACTAGCCCCGAGCAGTTCTTC. Amino acids: CASSQEQTSPEQFF.

The chain has TRBV6-4 and TRBJ2-3, with a weak D call TRBD1 (5 bases). V shed 4 bases and J shed 0 bases, with 11 bases lying between them. Germline values: CDR1 MRHNA, CDR2 SNTAGT. The CDR3 runs 15 residues. CDR3 sequence reads: CASSVTGISTDTQYF. CDR3 nucleotide sequence: TGTGCCAGCAGTGTCACAGGAATTAGCACAGATACGCAGTATTTT.

This chain links TRBV4-3 with TRBJ2-2; 16 bases match TRBD2. The junction had 5 bases not matched to a gene; V was cut back by 4 bases and J by 3 bases. CDR3 length equals 18 residues. CDR1 and CDR2 (germline): LGHNA, YSLEER. As DNA, the CDR3 is TGCGCCAGCAGCCCGGGACTAGCGGGAGGGCCTGACACCGGGGAGCTGTTTTTT. Translated, it gives CASSPGLAGGPDTGELFF.

The chain recombines TRBV7-2 with TRBJ2-7, with 12 bases aligning to TRBD2. The CDR3 consists of 15 residues. V gave up 5 bases and J gave up 2 bases; unmatched junction bases: 4. Per the germline V gene, CDR1 is SGHTA and CDR2 is FQGNSA. The CDR3 region is CASSLRLAGAYEQYV. The CDR3 nucleotides are TGTGCCAGCAGCCTTAGACTAGCGGGGGCCTACGAGCAGTACGTC.

The V and J genes are TRBV19 and TRBJ1-1; D call uncertain. Germline V gene lookup returns CDR1 LNHDA and CDR2 SQIVND (reference sequence). This CDR3 is built from 13 residues. V was cut by 3 bases and J by 2 bases, with 7 bases left in between. The CDR3 DNA reads as TGTGCCAGTAGTATGTCACGAAACACTGAAGCTTTCTTT. Its translation: CASSMSRNTEAFF.

The DNA of the CDR3 is TGCGCCAGCAGCCAAGGTCCTCTCCGGGAGTCTACTATAGCCAAAAACATTCAGTACTTC. Translated: CASSQGPLRESTIAKNIQYF. The chain carries TRBV4-1 and TRBJ2-4; possibly TRBD2 for D (6 bases). The CDR3 is 20 amino acids. CDR1 MGHRA and CDR2 YSYEKL come from the germline V gene. Between the trimmed V and J ends, which lost 1 base and 0 bases, there was a span of 22 bases.

The J gene is TRBJ1-1, the V gene TRBV7-9; D gene unclear. CDR1 and CDR2 from the germline V gene are SEHNR and FQNEAQ (reference sequence). The CDR3 is 15 amino acids. Trimming left V 5 bases short and J 1 base short, with 14 bases between. CDR3 loop: CASSELMGGNTEAFF. The CDR3 nucleotides read TGTGCCAGCAGCGAGCTCATGGGCGGGAACACTGAAGCTTTCTTT.

The V gene is TRBV11-3, the J gene TRBJ2-3, with 12 bases that match TRBD2. This CDR3 is 16 amino acids long. Looked up from germline, CDR1 is SGHNT and CDR2 is YENEEA. This CDR3 reads CASAPGTSGYTDTQYF. CDR3 DNA sequence: TGTGCTAGCGCCCCAGGGACTAGCGGGTACACAGATACGCAGTATTTT.

The chain links TRBV15 to TRBJ1-5, with 8 bases aligning to TRBD1. Germline V gene data show CDR1 as LNHNV and CDR2 as YYDKDF (reference sequence). The CDR3 extends over 16 amino acids. V lost 1 base and J lost 6; bases outside the gene matches: 8. As DNA, the CDR3 is TGTGCCACCAGCAGAGCCGGGACAGGTAATGGTCAGCCCCAGCATTTT. It encodes CATSRAGTGNGQPQHF.

This rearrangement joins TRBV9 to TRBJ1-2; D is perhaps TRBD1 (5 bases). Trimming took 4 bases from V and 6 from J, leaving 16 bases between them. Germline V lookup: CDR1 SGDLS, CDR2 YYNGEE. This CDR3 region has 14 residues. CDR3 sequence (DNA): TGTGCCAGCAGCTTGGGATCGGGACTTCATGGCTACACCTTC. Its translation: CASSLGSGLHGYTF.

CDR3: CASSIFSDEAFF. For the CDR3, the DNA is TGTGCCAGTAGTATATTTTCCGATGAAGCTTTCTTT. The V gene is TRBV19, the J gene TRBJ1-1; D gene ambiguous. The CDR3 contains 12 residues. V was cut by 2 bases and J by 7 bases, with 8 bases left in between. The germline V gene has CDR1 LNHDA and CDR2 SQIVND (reference sequence).

V and J are TRBV5-6 and TRBJ1-4, with D maybe TRBD1 (6 bases). Trimming removed 4 bases from V and 7 bases from J, with 11 bases in between. This CDR3 region has 13 residues. Germline CDR1 is SGHDT and CDR2 is YYEEEE. For the CDR3, the DNA is TGTGCCAGCAGCGTGCTACAGGGTGAAAAACTGTTTTTT. As protein: CASSVLQGEKLFF.

This clone qualifies as medium-sized. V gene TRBV29-1 combines with J gene TRBJ2-2, with 8 bases fitting TRBD1. Per germline, CDR1 SQVTM and CDR2 ANQGSEA. The V segment lost 6 bases and the J segment 5 bases; nucleotides outside the gene matches: 5. This CDR3 has 13 amino acids. CDR3 nucleotide sequence: TGCAGCGTCACGACAGGGGCGACCGGGGAGCTGTTTTTT. This codes for CSVTTGATGELFF.

This chain links TRBV4-1 with TRBJ2-5; TRBD2 matches 14 bases. Germline assignment: CDR1 MGHRA and CDR2 YSYEKL. V lost 3 bases, J lost 5 bases, and 5 bases stayed unmatched. This CDR3 spans 16 amino acids. The CDR3 sequence is CASSHTGLAGVETQYF. The CDR3 DNA follows: TGCGCCAGCAGCCACACGGGACTAGCGGGAGTCGAGACCCAGTACTTC.

To note about this clone: One junction end does not reproduce the germline sequence, and a read error may be involved. This sequence joins TRBV13 and TRBJ2-5, with D possibly matching TRBD1 (5 bases). This CDR3 has 14 amino acids. CDR1 is PRHDT, CDR2 FYEKMQ, per germline (reference sequence). DNA of the CDR3: TGTGCCAGCAGCCTAGGGGTTGGTGAGGAGACCCAGTACTTC. As protein: CASSLGVGEETQYF.

The chain has TRBV11-2 and TRBJ2-5, with D possibly TRBD2 on 6 matching bases. The J call is uncertain, as TRBJ2-7 better fits the DNA end. The CDR3 loop spans 15 amino acids. The germline gives CDR1 SGHAT, CDR2 FQNNGV. CDR3 nucleotide sequence: TGTGCCAGCAGCTTAGATGGGGACTTCTCCTACGAGCAGTACTTC. Translated, it gives CASSLDGDFSYEQYF.

The rearrangement links TRBV6-1 to TRBJ2-1; 13 bases line up with TRBD2. The germline V gene encodes CDR1 MNHNS and CDR2 SASEGT. The V gene end was trimmed by 7 bases and the J gene end by 3 bases; junction bases not matched to a gene: 3. The CDR3 is 15 residues long. CDR3 loop: CASNGLAGDYNEQFF. The CDR3 DNA reads as TGTGCCAGCAATGGACTAGCGGGAGACTACAATGAGCAGTTCTTC.

CDR3 bases: TGTGCCAGCAGCTTAGAGTTTTTAGGCGCGGAGCAGTACTTC. Translating it yields CASSLEFLGAEQYF. The V call is TRBV11-2, the J call TRBJ2-5; D not resolved. The CDR3 is made up of 14 amino acids. With 0 bases removed from V and 11 bases from J, the gap between germline ends came to 16 bases. Germline loops: CDR1 SGHAT, CDR2 FQNNGV.